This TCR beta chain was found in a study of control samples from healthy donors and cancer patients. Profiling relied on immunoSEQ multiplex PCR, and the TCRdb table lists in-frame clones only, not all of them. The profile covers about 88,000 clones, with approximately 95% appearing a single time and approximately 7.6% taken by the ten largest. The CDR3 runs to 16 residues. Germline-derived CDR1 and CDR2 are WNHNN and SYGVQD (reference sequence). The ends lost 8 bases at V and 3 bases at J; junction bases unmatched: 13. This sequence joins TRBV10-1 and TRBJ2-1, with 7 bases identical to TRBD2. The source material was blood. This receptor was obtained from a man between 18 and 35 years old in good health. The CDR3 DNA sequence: TGCGCCAGCTCACGACTCTTAGAGCGGGGCTACAATGAGCAGTTCTTC. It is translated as CASSRLLERGYNEQFF.